The clone carrying this T cell receptor (beta chain) was picked up a small number of times. Starting material for RNA and DNA co-extraction consisted of about 20-33 mg of unsorted bulk tissue. Synthesis of TCR beta cDNA was carried out from around 540 ng total RNA with a constant-region primer. It was through three nested multiplex PCR rounds of slightly modified ARM-PCR that TCR beta libraries arose. A C-beta reverse primer and TRBV1-TRBV30 forward primers served in each of the first two PCR rounds, at 10 cycles apiece. From the multiplex PCR reads, TCRdb called clonotypes with MiXCR, one entry per CDR3 protein. The sample records around 70,000 distinct CDR3 sequences, nearly 70% being singletons. Germline V lookup: CDR1 DFQATT, CDR2 SNEGSKA (reference sequence). The CDR3 totals 11 residues. V dropped 3 bases and J dropped 8 bases, with 10 bases sitting between them. This sample was included in a study of tumor-infiltrating lymphocytes in primary liver carcinoma.

Source material: liver tumor tissue from sampling region 4. Subset defined: tumor region T4, right-lateral pole. This rearrangement joins TRBV20-1 to TRBJ1-2; no clear D. The source is a middle-aged man with primary liver carcinoma and hepatitis B virus infection. CDR3 nucleotide sequence: TGCAGTGCTAGCAGTTCTGTAGGCTACACCTTC. It translates to CSASSSVGYTF.